This T cell receptor beta chain originates from a study of monozygotic twins with inflammatory bowel disease. TCRdb reworked the 5' RACE reads into one entry per CDR3 protein, no DNA. Its clone listing holds over 350,000 distinct CDR3 sequences. The CDR3 totals 12 residues. The germline V gene encodes CDR1 MNHEY and CDR2 SMNVEV (reference sequence). Sequencing input: blood. This receptor was identified in a human donor with ulcerative colitis or Crohn's disease, or a healthy co-twin of an affected twin (not recorded which). The chain carries TRBV27 and TRBJ2-3. The CDR3 here is CASSSDMATQYF.